This entry describes one T cell receptor beta chain. Approximately 90 million PBMCs went into genomic DNA for unsorted samples. The CDR3 loop spans 14 amino acids. These data come from a study of shared clonotypes between healthy human individuals. Only in-frame clones appear in the TCRdb table, and some are missing; sequencing was by immunoSEQ multiplex PCR. The sample comprises 400,000 to 500,000 clones, around 80% of which are singletons, and approximately 12% rests with the top ten. The gene calls are TRBV1 and TRBJ2-7. TRBV1 is deemed a pseudogene. The receptor was isolated from a woman aged 40 to 55 in good health. Some clones in this sample may be carry-over from other donors' samples. The material sequenced was PBMCs. This CDR3 reads CTSSQEGIPYEQYF. DNA for the CDR3: TGCACCAGCAGCCAAGAGGGGATCCCCTACGAGCAGTACTTC.